The 21 T cell receptor beta chains reported below all come from one sample, sequenced in a study of regulatory T cells in long-lasting Graves disease. The time point is: persistent/refractory GD, antithyroid drugs over 5 years with positive TRAb. PBMC-extracted RNA yielded the TCR library. Building of the TCR beta libraries involved iRepertoire HTBI primers and Arm-PCR of CDR3 regions. One entry per CDR3 protein results from TCRdb running MiXCR on the multiplex PCR reads. The table records more than 650,000 distinct CDR3 sequences, 25% to 35% of them present only once. The source material was peripheral blood mononuclear cells (PBMCs), sampled when the disease was refractory, from a patient treated with antithyroid drugs. These receptors were obtained from a female donor with Graves disease.

This clonotype was detected a few times. The CDR3 coding sequence is TGTGCCAGTCTTAAGGGACTAGCGGGAGATAATTACCCTGGGGCCAACGTCCTGACTTTC. Protein product: CASLKGLAGDNYPGANVLTF. V usage is TRBV19 and J usage is TRBJ2-6; 14 nucleotides line up with TRBD2. Germline V CDR1 and CDR2: LNHDA, SQIVND (reference sequence). The CDR3 sequence is 20 residues long. V was clipped by 8 bases and J by 2 bases; unmatched bases: 14.

Regarding this clonotype: This may arise from a read error, as a much more abundant clone is one base away. The chain recombines TRBV27 with TRBJ1-2; D perhaps matches TRBD1 (5 bases). Germline CDR1 and CDR2: MNHEY and SMNVEV (reference sequence). The CDR3 extends over 14 amino acids. The CDR3 sequence: CAGSTSWGNYGYTF. The CDR3 DNA follows: TGTGCCGGCAGTACGTCTTGGGGGAACTATGGCTACACCTTC.

The rearrangement joins TRBV19 to TRBJ1-5; 7 bases map to TRBD1. Trimming removed 4 bases from V and 0 bases from J; junction bases left unmatched: 9. The CDR3 runs to 17 residues. Germline CDR1 is LNHDA and CDR2 is SQIVND (reference sequence). The CDR3 is CASSTTGTAFSNQPQHF. CDR3 DNA sequence: TGTGCCAGTAGTACAACCGGGACAGCTTTTAGCAATCAGCCCCAGCATTTT.

The chain recombines TRBV20-1 with TRBJ2-1; D is possibly TRBD1 (6 bases). The ends were cut back, 0 bases at V and 8 bases at J, with 8 bases in the middle. Germline CDR1 and CDR2: DFQATT and SNEGSKA (reference sequence). The CDR3 has 12 residues. The CDR3 DNA follows: TGCAGTGCTAGAGATGGGGGCGATGAGCAGTTCTTC. As protein: CSARDGGDEQFF.

This sequence joins TRBV6-1 and TRBJ1-3, with a tentative D call TRBD1 (5 bases). The germline gives CDR1 MNHNS, CDR2 SASEGT. The germline V and J ends were trimmed by 5 bases and 0 bases, with 14 bases remaining between them. This CDR3 is built from 16 residues. As DNA, the CDR3 is TGTGCCAGCAGTCCGCACAGGAGATCCTCTGGAAACACCATATATTTT. Protein sequence: CASSPHRRSSGNTIYF.

This clonotype appeared many times. This chain connects TRBV2 to TRBJ1-2, with D perhaps matching TRBD1 (5 bases). Trimming took 5 bases from V and 4 from J, leaving 11 bases between them. Germline CDR1 is SNHLY and CDR2 is FYNNEI. The CDR3 contains 13 residues. The CDR3 DNA reads as TGTGCCAGCAGTAAGGACACCATCTATGGCTACACCTTC. Translated: CASSKDTIYGYTF.

This chain links TRBV18 with TRBJ1-2; tentative D call: TRBD1 (5 bases). The CDR3 has 15 residues. Germline V gene lookup returns CDR1 KGHSH and CDR2 LQKENI. Trimming stripped 0 bases from V and 5 bases from J, with 13 bases between. Here the CDR3 reads CASSPPTERPYGYTF. The CDR3 DNA is TGTGCCAGCTCACCACCGACAGAACGACCGTATGGCTACACCTTC.

Many counts were recorded for this clonotype. V gene TRBV12-3 or TRBV12-4 combines with J gene TRBJ1-1; D unclear. The CDR3 totals 14 residues. V gave up 5 bases and J gave up 1 base, with 11 bases separating them. The CDR3 region has the DNA TGTGCCAGCAGTCCCCAGGCGAGGAACACTGAAGCTTTCTTT. It is translated as CASSPQARNTEAFF.

This clonotype appeared many times. This chain connects TRBV12-3 or TRBV12-4 to TRBJ1-2; D is undetermined. The CDR3 covers 14 residues. The V gene lost 3 bases and the J gene lost 0 bases, with 8 bases spanning the gap. The CDR3 sequence is CASSLTQSNYGYTF. The CDR3 DNA sequence: TGTGCCAGCAGTTTGACGCAGTCTAACTATGGCTACACCTTC.

This clonotype has only a few counts. Mismatch with germline at one junction end may stem from a read error. The rearrangement joins TRBV12-3 or TRBV12-4 to TRBJ2-2, with a weak D call TRBD2 (5 bases). The CDR3 is 20 residues long. CDR3 in DNA: TGTGCCAGCAGTTTTAGTCTCTTGCAGTTAATGCGAGGGAACAGCGGGGAGCTGTTTTTT. Translating it yields CASSFSLLQLMRGNSGELFF.

The chain has TRBV19 and TRBJ1-5, with D possibly TRBD1 on 5 matching bases. CDR1 is LNHDA and CDR2 is SQIVND in the germline V gene (reference sequence). CDR3 length equals 19 residues. V gave up 9 bases and J gave up 2 bases, with 29 bases separating them. DNA for the CDR3: TGTGCCAGCCATGTAGGGCCCTTCACCAGGGTTGAGGGCAATCAGCCCCAGCATTTT. Encoded protein: CASHVGPFTRVEGNQPQHF.

The J gene is TRBJ1-1, the V gene TRBV6-1, with TRBD1 matching over 8 bases. The CDR3 consists of 15 residues. V gave up 2 bases and J gave up 1 base; unmatched junction bases: 3. CDR1 is MNHNS, CDR2 SASEGT, per germline. The CDR3 spells CASSETTGGNTEAFF. The CDR3 DNA reads TGTGCCAGCAGTGAAACCACAGGGGGGAACACTGAAGCTTTCTTT.

The rearrangement uses TRBV10-2 and TRBJ2-5; perhaps TRBD2 as D (5 bases). V lost 10 bases and J 0 bases, leaving 15 bases between the germline ends. This CDR3 region has 14 residues. Germline loops: CDR1 WSHSY, CDR2 SAAADI. Here the CDR3 DNA reads TGCGCCACCCTAAGCCAGGACTACCAAGAGACCCAGTACTTC. This codes for CATLSQDYQETQYF.

This chain joins TRBV20-1 and TRBJ2-7; 8 nucleotides align to TRBD2. The V segment lost 2 bases and the J segment 3 bases; nucleotides outside the gene matches: 6. Germline V gene sequence: CDR1 DFQATT, CDR2 SNEGSKA (reference sequence). The CDR3 consists of 14 residues. The CDR3 spells CSARPTSAYYEQYF. CDR3 sequence (DNA): TGCAGTGCTAGACCGACTAGCGCCTACTACGAGCAGTACTTC.

The chain has TRBV12-5 and TRBJ1-1, with D unresolved. Trimming stripped 3 bases from V and 0 bases from J, with 8 bases between. The CDR3 has 14 amino acids. Germline CDR1 reads LGHNT; CDR2 reads FRNRAP. This chain's CDR3 is CASGFGNLNTEAFF. The CDR3 DNA is TGTGCTAGTGGTTTTGGCAACTTGAACACTGAAGCTTTCTTT.

The chain has TRBV29-1 and TRBJ2-3; 7 nucleotides align to TRBD1. Germline lookup yields CDR1 SQVTM and CDR2 ANQGSEA. The CDR3 has 14 amino acids. J lost 3 bases, V lost 3 bases, and 6 bases had no gene match. This chain's CDR3 is CSVDVDRVTDTQYF. The CDR3, as DNA: TGCAGCGTTGATGTCGACAGGGTGACAGATACGCAGTATTTT.

The chain couples TRBV9 to TRBJ2-5; a weak D match, TRBD1 (6 bases). With 9 bases removed from V and 3 bases from J, the gap between germline ends came to 12 bases. CDR3 length equals 12 residues. Germline V gene lookup returns CDR1 SGDLS and CDR2 YYNGEE. DNA of the CDR3: TGTGCCACAAGACAGGAGGAAGAGACCCAGTACTTC. This codes for CATRQEEETQYF.

This clonotype was seen only once. The chain recombines TRBV29-1 with TRBJ2-3, with a weak D call TRBD2 (5 bases). Germline CDR1 SQVTM, CDR2 ANQGSEA. CDR3 size: 15 residues. V was cut by 7 bases and J by 0 bases, with 17 bases left in between. The CDR3 sequence: CSGDGLAGSTDTQYF. The CDR3 DNA follows: TGCAGCGGGGATGGTCTAGCTGGGAGCACAGATACGCAGTATTTT.

The CDR3 loop reads CASRRTGGWEQYF. The CDR3 DNA reads as TGTGCCAGCAGACGGACAGGGGGCTGGGAGCAGTACTTC. The V gene is TRBV12-3 or TRBV12-4, the J gene TRBJ2-7, with 11 bases matching TRBD1. The CDR3 covers 13 residues. V shed 6 bases, J shed 7 bases, and the junction held 5 bases outside the gene matches.

The chain employs TRBV29-1 and TRBJ1-2; D is undetermined. The CDR3 has 14 amino acids. With 0 bases removed from V and 4 bases from J, the gap between germline ends came to 12 bases. Germline assignment: CDR1 SQVTM and CDR2 ANQGSEA. CDR3 bases: TGCAGCGTTGAAGATCCTGGGTCAGGCTATGGCTACACCTTC. Translated: CSVEDPGSGYGYTF.

This clonotype turned up a few times. This chain joins TRBV20-1 and TRBJ1-5, with 7 positions matching TRBD1. With 2 bases clipped from V and 6 bases from J, the junction kept 7 bases outside the gene matches. The CDR3 is 14 amino acids. Germline-derived CDR1 and CDR2 are DFQATT and SNEGSKA (reference sequence). CDR3 in amino acids: CSARPTGTGQPQHF. The DNA for the CDR3 is TGCAGTGCTAGACCGACAGGGACGGGTCAGCCCCAGCATTTT.